This is a list of T cell receptor beta chains from one sample in a study of T cell clones after liver transplantation. TCRdb's table, derived via immunoSEQ multiplex PCR, lists solely in-frame clones and lacks some. The data show about 68,000 clones, about 91% seen once. The material was CD4+ T cells from blood, obtained less than 26 months after liver transplant. These receptors were collected from a human patient who received a liver transplant. Some of the T cells may derive from the graft donor. The CDR3 runs from the conserved cysteine through the conserved F or W.

v_gene	j_gene	CDR3aa
TRBV28	TRBJ1-2	CASSLARGLDYGYTF
TRBV5-1	TRBJ2-1	CASSLATGLNEQFF
TRBV30	TRBJ2-2	CAWSAGTGELFF
TRBV28	TRBJ2-7	CASRQGTSYEQYF
TRBV6-1	TRBJ2-1	CASREPSGGPYNEQFF
TRBV9	TRBJ1-4	CASSPGPGVRDEKLFF
TRBV28	TRBJ1-4	CASSLPGQGNEKLFF
TRBV19	TRBJ2-1	CASTHSNEQFF
TRBV5-4	TRBJ2-1	CASRSTSGQYNEQFF
TRBV7-2	TRBJ1-2	CASSPDRASHGYTF
TRBV6-1	TRBJ1-4	CASSEADNTGGVFGKLFF
TRBV2	TRBJ2-1	CASSEGTGQGWNNEQFF
TRBV19	TRBJ2-7	CASSGLSGGREEQYF
TRBV29-1	TRBJ2-7	CSVKASAYEQYF
TRBV5-4	TRBJ2-2	CASMGPNTGELFF
TRBV5-5	TRBJ2-2	CASSLVAGTGELFF
TRBV22-1	TRBJ1-2	CPGSARFTHLYYGYTF
TRBV7-3	TRBJ2-6	CASSDLSGRAAGANVLTF
TRBV28	TRBJ1-5	CASTSNQPQHF
TRBV19	TRBJ1-5	CASSIDRDQPQHF
TRBV19	TRBJ2-7	CASSIGGSGRYEQYF
TRBV6-5	TRBJ1-4	CASSFIRGTGNEKLFF
TRBV19	TRBJ2-5	CASSLGLAGPLGETQYF
TRBV10-3	TRBJ2-1	CAISEPTGSEQFF
TRBV28	TRBJ1-5	CASSLEDQPQHF
TRBV4-3	TRBJ2-7	CASSQDHASGGYEQYF
TRBV29-1	TRBJ2-1	CSVNDRGLYNEQFF
TRBV21-1	TRBJ1-5	CASKPSPRSRGELYSNQPQHF
TRBV5-1	TRBJ2-3	CASSLRGYGTDTQYF
TRBV19	TRBJ2-7	CASSIRLAGPYEQYF
TRBV7-9	TRBJ1-1	CASSFQGSTEAFF
TRBV19	TRBJ1-4	CASSMGTASSYEKLFF
TRBV11-2	TRBJ1-1	CASSLRGGRVEAFF
TRBV5-4	TRBJ2-6	CASSLDGQGSGANVLTF
TRBV7-7	TRBJ2-1	CASSPRETSGRNEQFF
TRBV7-3	TRBJ2-1	CASSPPGLDYNEQFF
TRBV6-5	TRBJ1-4	CASSPQRGTELFF
TRBV7-9	TRBJ2-7	CASSLGIREKHEQYF